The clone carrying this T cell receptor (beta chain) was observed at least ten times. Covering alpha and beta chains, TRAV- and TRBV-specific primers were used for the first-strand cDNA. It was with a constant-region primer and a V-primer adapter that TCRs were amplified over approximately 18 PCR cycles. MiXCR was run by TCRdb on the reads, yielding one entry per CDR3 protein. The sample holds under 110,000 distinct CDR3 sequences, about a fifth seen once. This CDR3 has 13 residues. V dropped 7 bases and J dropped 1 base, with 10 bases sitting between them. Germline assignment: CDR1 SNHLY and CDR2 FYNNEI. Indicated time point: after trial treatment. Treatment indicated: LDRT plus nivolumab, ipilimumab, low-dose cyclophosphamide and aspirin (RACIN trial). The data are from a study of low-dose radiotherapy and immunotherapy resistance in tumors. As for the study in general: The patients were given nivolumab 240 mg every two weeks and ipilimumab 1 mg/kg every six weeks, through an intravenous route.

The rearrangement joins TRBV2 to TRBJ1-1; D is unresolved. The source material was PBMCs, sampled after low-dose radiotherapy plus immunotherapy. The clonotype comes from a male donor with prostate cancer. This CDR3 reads CASILGRNTEAFF. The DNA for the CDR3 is TGTGCCAGCATATTAGGGAGGAACACTGAAGCTTTCTTT.